This is a list of T cell receptor beta chains from one sample in a study of Tregs in tolerant kidney transplant recipients. Profiled with immunoSEQ multiplex PCR; TCRdb holds only in-frame clones, not every one. The sample lists 200,000 to 300,000 clones, roughly four fifths occurring once. The material sequenced was CD4+ T cells from blood. Receptors were obtained from a human donor in good health. The CDR3 runs from the conserved cysteine through the conserved F or W. The D gene is left open where the match is weak. Clone size, where shown, is once, few, many, or a class for clones that have expanded.

v_gene,abundance,j_gene,d_gene,CDR3aa,CDR3nt
TRBV6-1,-,TRBJ2-1,-,CAGSRAHNEQFF,TGTGCCGGTAGCCGGGCCCACAATGAGCAGTTCTTC
TRBV19,-,TRBJ1-5,-,CASSMRGNQPQHF,TGTGCCAGTAGTATGAGGGGCAATCAGCCCCAGCATTTT
TRBV9,-,TRBJ2-5,-,CASSVGNGGETQYF,TGTGCCAGCAGCGTAGGCAATGGTGGGGAGACCCAGTACTTC
TRBV2,-,TRBJ1-3,TRBD1,CASSEQGGLIGNTIYF,TGTGCCAGCAGTGAACAGGGGGGCTTAATTGGAAACACCATATATTTT
TRBV25-1,-,TRBJ2-2,TRBD1,CASSEGWGGRGQDGELFF,TGTGCCAGCAGTGAAGGGTGGGGCGGCAGGGGGCAGGACGGGGAGCTGTTTTTT
TRBV9,-,TRBJ2-7,TRBD2,CASSVGPSGGYEQYF,TGTGCCAGCAGCGTAGGGCCTAGCGGGGGTTACGAGCAGTACTTC
TRBV7-2,-,TRBJ1-1,-,CASSPFGVGAFF,TGTGCCAGCAGCCCGTTCGGGGTTGGGGCTTTCTTT
TRBV7-8,-,TRBJ1-6,TRBD1,CASRQNRGQGRNSPLHF,TGTGCCAGCAGGCAAAACCGGGGACAGGGGCGGAATTCACCCCTCCACTTT
TRBV21-1,-,TRBJ1-2,-,CASSIWDSHYYGYTF,TGTGCCAGCAGCATTTGGGACAGCCACTACTATGGCTACACCTTC
TRBV10-2,few,TRBJ2-5,TRBD2,CATNHPGGETQYF,TGCGCCACCAATCACCCGGGGGGAGAGACCCAGTACTTC
TRBV28,-,TRBJ2-7,-,CASSSPSKVLYEQYF,TGCGCCAGCAGTTCCCCTAGTAAGGTGCTCTACGAGCAGTACTTC
TRBV18,-,TRBJ2-7,TRBD2,CASSPNPTSGRAKDKQYF,TGTGCCAGCTCACCGAACCCTACTAGCGGGAGGGCCAAGGACAAGCAGTACTTC
TRBV7-9,few,TRBJ2-2,-,CASPSRNTGELFF,TGTGCCAGCCCTAGCAGAAACACCGGGGAGCTGTTTTTT
TRBV10-2,-,TRBJ2-5,TRBD1,CASSEWGQGKLGHF,TGCGCCAGCAGTGAGTGGGGACAGGGGAAACTGGGGCACTTC
TRBV14,-,TRBJ2-1,-,CASSQEEWYAYNEQFF,TGTGCCAGCAGCCAAGAAGAGTGGTATGCCTACAATGAGCAGTTCTTC
TRBV18,-,TRBJ2-5,-,CASSPAQRGQETQYF,TGTGCCAGCTCACCAGCCCAGCGAGGGCAAGAGACCCAGTACTTC
TRBV30,-,TRBJ2-5,-,CAWSAVHGHPQETQYF,TGTGCCTGGAGTGCCGTGCACGGACACCCTCAAGAGACCCAGTACTTC
TRBV7-8,-,TRBJ2-3,TRBD2,CASTLTSGRAPDTQYF,TGTGCCAGCACCTTAACTAGCGGGAGGGCCCCAGATACGCAGTATTTT
TRBV18,-,TRBJ2-7,-,CASSPRSLLGRGRYEQYF,TGTGCCAGCTCACCACGCTCCCTTCTAGGACGAGGACGCTACGAGCAGTACTTC
TRBV18,-,TRBJ2-1,TRBD2,CASSPRTSGIYNEQFF,TGTGCCAGCTCACCAAGGACTAGCGGGATTTACAATGAGCAGTTCTTC
TRBV6-5,-,TRBJ1-4,TRBD1,CASSYGTGRLNEKLFF,TGTGCCAGCAGTTACGGGACAGGGAGGTTAAATGAAAAACTGTTTTTT
TRBV2,-,TRBJ2-5,-,CASSEGGTQYF,TGTGCCAGCAGTGAAGGTGGGACCCAGTACTTC
TRBV6-5,-,TRBJ1-3,TRBD1,CASSYRTGDTGNTIYF,TGTGCCAGCAGTTACCGGACAGGGGATACTGGAAACACCATATATTTT
TRBV7-6,-,TRBJ2-7,TRBD2,CASSPSTSGRAGEQYF,TGTGCCAGCAGCCCCAGCACTAGCGGGAGGGCGGGAGAGCAGTACTTC
TRBV10-3,-,TRBJ2-5,-,CAISEQRYQETQYF,TGTGCCATCAGTGAGCAGCGTTACCAAGAGACCCAGTACTTC
TRBV7-2,-,TRBJ1-1,TRBD1,CASSNTQGREAFF,TGTGCCAGCAGCAATACACAGGGGCGTGAAGCTTTCTTT
TRBV6-1,-,TRBJ1-5,-,CASSDGVGPYQPQHF,TGTGCCAGCAGTGACGGGGTCGGGCCCTATCAGCCCCAGCATTTT
TRBV7-7,-,TRBJ2-2,TRBD1,CASSLMVGQGNTGELFF,TGTGCTAGCAGCTTAATGGTTGGACAGGGGAACACCGGGGAGCTGTTTTTT
TRBV7-9,-,TRBJ1-1,-,CASSAPEGQNTEAFF,TGTGCCAGCAGCGCCCCCGAGGGACAGAACACTGAAGCTTTCTTT
TRBV18,-,TRBJ2-2,-,CASSLEGLTGELFF,TGTGCCAGCTCACTGGAGGGGCTCACCGGGGAGCTGTTTTTT
TRBV10-1,-,TRBJ2-3,-,CASSDPGSTDTQYF,TGCGCCAGCAGTGACCCGGGGAGCACAGATACGCAGTATTTT
TRBV10-1,-,TRBJ2-7,TRBD2,CASSGRGASYEQYF,TGCGCCAGCTCCGGGCGGGGGGCTTCCTACGAGCAGTACTTC
TRBV19,-,TRBJ1-2,-,CASSMVLTASGYTF,TGTGCCAGTAGTATGGTGTTAACAGCCTCTGGGTACACCTTC
TRBV18,-,TRBJ2-7,-,CASCTGIGSYEQYF,TGTGCCAGCTGCACAGGTATAGGCTCCTACGAGCAGTACTTC
TRBV19,once,TRBJ2-7,-,CASSQTSYEQYF,TGTGCCAGTAGTCAGACCTCCTACGAGCAGTACTTC
TRBV4-1,-,TRBJ2-1,-,CASSQETTIDNEQFF,TGCGCCAGCAGCCAAGAAACCACCATCGACAATGAGCAGTTCTTC
TRBV9,-,TRBJ1-2,-,CASSFGQYGYTF,TGTGCCAGCAGCTTCGGACAGTATGGCTACACCTTC
TRBV2,-,TRBJ2-1,-,CASSSGLPSSYNEQFF,TGTGCCAGCAGTTCGGGACTCCCGAGCTCCTACAATGAGCAGTTCTTC
TRBV5-8,few,TRBJ1-2,-,CASISLGIANYGYTF,TGTGCCAGCATTTCCCTGGGCATAGCTAACTATGGCTACACCTTC
TRBV5-1,-,TRBJ1-1,TRBD1,CASSPPPDREFSTEAFF,TGCGCCAGCAGCCCACCCCCTGACAGGGAGTTTAGCACTGAAGCTTTCTTT